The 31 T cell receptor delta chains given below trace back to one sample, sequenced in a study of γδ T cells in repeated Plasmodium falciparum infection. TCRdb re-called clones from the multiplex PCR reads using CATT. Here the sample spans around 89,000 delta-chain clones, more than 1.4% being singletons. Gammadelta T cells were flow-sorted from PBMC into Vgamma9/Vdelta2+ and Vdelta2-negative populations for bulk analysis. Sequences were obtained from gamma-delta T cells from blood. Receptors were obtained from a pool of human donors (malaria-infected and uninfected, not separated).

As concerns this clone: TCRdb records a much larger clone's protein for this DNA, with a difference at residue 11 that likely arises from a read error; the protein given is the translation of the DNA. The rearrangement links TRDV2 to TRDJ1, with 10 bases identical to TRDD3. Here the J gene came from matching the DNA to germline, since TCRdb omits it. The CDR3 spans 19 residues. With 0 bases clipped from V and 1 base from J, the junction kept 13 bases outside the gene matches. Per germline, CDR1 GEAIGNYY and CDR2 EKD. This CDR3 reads CACDTVLLGDAPRTDKLIF. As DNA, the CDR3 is TGTGCCTGTGACACCGTACTACTGGGGGATGCCCCCCGCACCGATAAACTCATCTTT.

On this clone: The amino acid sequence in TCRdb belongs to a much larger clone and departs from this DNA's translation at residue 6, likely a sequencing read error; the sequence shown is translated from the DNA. The CDR3 protein is CALGDPSPIPLAADKLIF. The CDR3 DNA sequence: TGTGCTCTTGGGGACCCTAGTCCAATTCCTTTGGCGGCTGATAAACTCATCTTT. The gene calls are TRDV1 and TRDJ1; D might be TRDD2 (5 bases). No J segment appears in TCRdb, so it was assigned here by matching the sequence to germline. Trimming took off 3 bases at V and 5 bases at J, with 25 bases between the two ends. Germline lookup yields CDR1 TSWWSYY and CDR2 QGS. The CDR3 contains 18 residues.

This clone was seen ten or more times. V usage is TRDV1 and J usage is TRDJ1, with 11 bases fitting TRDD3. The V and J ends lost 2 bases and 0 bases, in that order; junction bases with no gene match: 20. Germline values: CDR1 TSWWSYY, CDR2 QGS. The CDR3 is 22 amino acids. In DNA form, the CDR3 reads TGTGCTCTTGGGGAAGGTAGATTCCTACGACTCTGGGGGATACCGTACACCGATAAACTCATCTTT. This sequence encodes CALGEGRFLRLWGIPYTDKLIF.

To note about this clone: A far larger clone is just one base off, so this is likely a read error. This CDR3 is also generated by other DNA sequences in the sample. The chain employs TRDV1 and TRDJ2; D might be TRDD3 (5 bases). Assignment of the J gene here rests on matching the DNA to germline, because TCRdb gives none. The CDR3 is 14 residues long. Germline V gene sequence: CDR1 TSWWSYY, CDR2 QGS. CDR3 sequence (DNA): TGCGCTCTTGGGGAACGGCGGAGGGGGGCACAACTCTTCTTT. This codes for CALGERRRGAQLFF.

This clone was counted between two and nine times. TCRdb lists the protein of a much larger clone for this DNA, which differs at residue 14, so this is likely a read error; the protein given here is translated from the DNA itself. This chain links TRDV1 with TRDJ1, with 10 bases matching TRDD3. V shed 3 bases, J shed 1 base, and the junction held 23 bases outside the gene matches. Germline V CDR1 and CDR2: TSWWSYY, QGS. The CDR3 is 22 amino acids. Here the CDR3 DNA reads TGTGCTCTTGGGGACGCCTCCTTCGATTTGTACTGGGGGATGCGCCCCACCGATAAACTCATCTTT. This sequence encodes CALGDASFDLYWGMRPTDKLIF.

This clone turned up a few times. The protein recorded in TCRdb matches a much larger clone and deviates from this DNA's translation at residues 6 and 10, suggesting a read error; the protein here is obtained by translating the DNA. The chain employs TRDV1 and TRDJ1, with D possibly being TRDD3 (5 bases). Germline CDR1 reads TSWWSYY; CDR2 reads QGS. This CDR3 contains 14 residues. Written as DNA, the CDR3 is TGCGCTCTTGGGGTCACCAGGTCCACCGGTAAACTCATCTTT. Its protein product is CALGVTRSTGKLIF.

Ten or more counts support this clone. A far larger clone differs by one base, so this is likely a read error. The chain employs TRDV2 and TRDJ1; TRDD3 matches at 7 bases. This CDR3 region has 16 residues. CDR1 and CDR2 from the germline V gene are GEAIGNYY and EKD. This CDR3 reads CACDEGTGVDTDKLTF. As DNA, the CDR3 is TGTGCCTGTGACGAGGGTACTGGGGTCGACACCGATAAACTCACCTTT.

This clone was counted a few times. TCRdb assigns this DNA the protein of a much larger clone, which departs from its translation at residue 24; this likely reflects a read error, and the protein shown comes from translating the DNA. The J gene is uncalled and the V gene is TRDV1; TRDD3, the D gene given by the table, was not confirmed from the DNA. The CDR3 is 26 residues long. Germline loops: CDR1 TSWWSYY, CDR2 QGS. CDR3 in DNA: TGTGCTCTTGGGGGGCGCAGGGATCTTACCCTAATCAATAGAGGGGGTCTGAGAAGGTACACCGATAAACCCATCTTT. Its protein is CALGGRRDLTLINRGGLRRYTDKPIF.

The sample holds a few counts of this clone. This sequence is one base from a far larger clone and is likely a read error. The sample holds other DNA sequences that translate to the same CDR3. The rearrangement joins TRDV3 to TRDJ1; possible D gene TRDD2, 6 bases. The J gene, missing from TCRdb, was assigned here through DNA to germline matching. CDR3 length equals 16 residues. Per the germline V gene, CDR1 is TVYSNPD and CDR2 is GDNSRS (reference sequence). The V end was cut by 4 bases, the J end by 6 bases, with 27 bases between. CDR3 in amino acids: CASPTAWEIGWHKLIF. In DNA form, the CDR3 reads TGTGCCTCTCCTACGGCCTGGGAGATTGGCTGGCATAAACTCATCTTT. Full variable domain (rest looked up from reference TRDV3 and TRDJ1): CDKVTQSSPDQTVASGSEVVLLCTYDTVYSNPDLFWYRIRPDYSFQFVFYGDNSRSEGADFTQGRFSVKHILTQKAFHLVISPVRTEDSATYYCASPTAWEIGWHKLIFGKGTRVTVEP.

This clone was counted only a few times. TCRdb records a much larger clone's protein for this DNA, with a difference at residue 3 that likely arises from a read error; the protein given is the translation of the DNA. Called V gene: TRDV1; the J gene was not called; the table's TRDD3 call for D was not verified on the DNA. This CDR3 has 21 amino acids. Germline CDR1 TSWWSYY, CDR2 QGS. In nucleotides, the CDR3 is TGTGCTCCTGGTATAGAAATCCCACTTCGGCGTAGTGGGGGATACGCACCAAGGCTCATCTTT. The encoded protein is CAPGIEIPLRRSGGYAPRLIF.

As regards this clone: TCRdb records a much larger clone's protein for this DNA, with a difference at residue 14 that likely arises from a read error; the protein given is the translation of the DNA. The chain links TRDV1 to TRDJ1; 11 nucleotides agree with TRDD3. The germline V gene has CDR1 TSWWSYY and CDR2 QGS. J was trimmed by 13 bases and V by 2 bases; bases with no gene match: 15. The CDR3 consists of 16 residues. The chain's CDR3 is CALGELALLGDTGPIF. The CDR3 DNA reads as TGTGCTCTTGGGGAATTGGCCTTGCTGGGGGATACAGGACCCATCTTT.

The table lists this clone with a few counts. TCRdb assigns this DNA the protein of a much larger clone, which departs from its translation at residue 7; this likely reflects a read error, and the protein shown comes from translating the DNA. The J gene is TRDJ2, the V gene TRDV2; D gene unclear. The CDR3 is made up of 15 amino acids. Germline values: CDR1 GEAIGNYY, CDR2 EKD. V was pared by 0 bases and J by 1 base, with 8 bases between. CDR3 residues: CACDTVRDLTAQLFF. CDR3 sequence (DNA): TGTGCCTGTGACACCGTGAGGGATTTGACAGCACAACTCTTCTTT.

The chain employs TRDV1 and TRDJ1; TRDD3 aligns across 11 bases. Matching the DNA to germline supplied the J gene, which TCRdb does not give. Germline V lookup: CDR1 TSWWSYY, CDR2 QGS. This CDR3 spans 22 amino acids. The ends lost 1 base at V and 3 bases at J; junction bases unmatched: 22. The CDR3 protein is CALGEPKAVYWGIGPSPDKLIF. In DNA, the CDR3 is TGTGCTCTTGGGGAACCAAAAGCCGTCTACTGGGGGATAGGTCCCTCCCCCGATAAACTCATCTTT.

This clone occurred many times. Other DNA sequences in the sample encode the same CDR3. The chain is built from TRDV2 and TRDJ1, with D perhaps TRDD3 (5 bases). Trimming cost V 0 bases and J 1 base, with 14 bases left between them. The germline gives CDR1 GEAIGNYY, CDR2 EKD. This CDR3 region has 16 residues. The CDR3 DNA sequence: TGTGCCTGTGACACCGTGGGGTCTCGAAGCACCGATAAACTCATCTTT. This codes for CACDTVGSRSTDKLIF.

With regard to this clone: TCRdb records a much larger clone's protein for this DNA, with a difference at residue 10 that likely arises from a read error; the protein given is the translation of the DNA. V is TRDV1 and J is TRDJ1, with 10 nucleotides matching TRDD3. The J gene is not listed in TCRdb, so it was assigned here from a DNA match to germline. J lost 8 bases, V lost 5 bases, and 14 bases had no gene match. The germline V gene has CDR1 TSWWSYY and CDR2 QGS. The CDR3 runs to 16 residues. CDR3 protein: CALGIRTGGSSAKLIF. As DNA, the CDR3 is TGTGCTCTTGGGATCCGAACTGGGGGATCATCCGCCAAACTCATCTTT.

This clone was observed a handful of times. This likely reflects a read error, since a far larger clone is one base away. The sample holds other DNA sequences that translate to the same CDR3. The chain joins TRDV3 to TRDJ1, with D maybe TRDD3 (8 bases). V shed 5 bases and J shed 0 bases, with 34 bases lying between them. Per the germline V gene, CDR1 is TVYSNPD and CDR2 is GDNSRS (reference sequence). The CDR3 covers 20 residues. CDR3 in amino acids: CALFRLPRWGMMADTDKLIF. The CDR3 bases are TGTGCCCTATTCCGCCTTCCTCGATGGGGGATGATGGCTGACACCGATAAACTCATCTTT.

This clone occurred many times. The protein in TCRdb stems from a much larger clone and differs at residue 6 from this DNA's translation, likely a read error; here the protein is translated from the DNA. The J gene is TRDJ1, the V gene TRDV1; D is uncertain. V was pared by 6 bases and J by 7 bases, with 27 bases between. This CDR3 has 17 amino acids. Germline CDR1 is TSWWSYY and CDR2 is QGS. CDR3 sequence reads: CALGDSLKKPGALKLIF. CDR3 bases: TGTGCTCTTGGCGACTCCCTAAAGAAGCCGGGAGCTCTTAAACTCATCTTT.

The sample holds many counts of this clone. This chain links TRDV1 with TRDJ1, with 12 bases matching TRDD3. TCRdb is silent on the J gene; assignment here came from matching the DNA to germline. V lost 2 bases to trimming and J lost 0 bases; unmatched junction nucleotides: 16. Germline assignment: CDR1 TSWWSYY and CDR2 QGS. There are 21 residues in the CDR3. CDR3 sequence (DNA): TGTGCTCTTGGGGAAATGGAATTCTTCCCTGGGGGATACGCGTACACCGATAAACTCATCTTT. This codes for CALGEMEFFPGGYAYTDKLIF.

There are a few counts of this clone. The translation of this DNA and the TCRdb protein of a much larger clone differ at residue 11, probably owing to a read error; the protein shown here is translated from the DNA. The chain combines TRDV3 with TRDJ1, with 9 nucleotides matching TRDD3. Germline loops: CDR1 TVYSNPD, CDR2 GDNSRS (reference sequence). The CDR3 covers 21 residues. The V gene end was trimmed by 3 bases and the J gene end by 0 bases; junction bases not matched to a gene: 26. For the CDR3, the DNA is TGTGCCTTCCCTGATACCCTACTGGGGGACACAAATCACTCGTACACCGATAAACTCATCTTT. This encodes CAFPDTLLGDTNHSYTDKLIF.

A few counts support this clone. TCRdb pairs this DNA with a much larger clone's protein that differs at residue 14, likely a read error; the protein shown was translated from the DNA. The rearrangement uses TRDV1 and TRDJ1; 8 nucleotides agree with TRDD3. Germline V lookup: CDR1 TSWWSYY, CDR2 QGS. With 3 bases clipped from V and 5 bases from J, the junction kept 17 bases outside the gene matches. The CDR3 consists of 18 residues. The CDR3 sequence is CALGDRDGRGIIGDKLIF. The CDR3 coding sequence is TGTGCTCTTGGGGACAGGGACGGAAGGGGGATAATCGGGGATAAACTCATCTTT.

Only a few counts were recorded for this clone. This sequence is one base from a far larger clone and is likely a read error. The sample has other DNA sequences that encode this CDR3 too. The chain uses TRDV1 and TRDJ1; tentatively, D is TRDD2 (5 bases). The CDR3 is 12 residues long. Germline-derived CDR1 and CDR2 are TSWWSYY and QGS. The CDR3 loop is CALFSSRDKLIF. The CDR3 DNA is TGTGCCCTTTTTTCCTCCCGGGATAAACTCATCTTT.

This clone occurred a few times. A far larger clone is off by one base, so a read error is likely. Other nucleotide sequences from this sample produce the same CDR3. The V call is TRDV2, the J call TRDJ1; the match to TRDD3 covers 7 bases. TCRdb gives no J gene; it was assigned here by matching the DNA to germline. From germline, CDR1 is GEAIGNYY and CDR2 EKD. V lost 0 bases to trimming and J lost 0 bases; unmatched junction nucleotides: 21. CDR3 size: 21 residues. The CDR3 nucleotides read TGTGCCTGTGACACCGTGCCGGTGGGGGACAAAGGGCAGGAGTACACCGATAAACTCATCTTT. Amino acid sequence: CACDTVPVGDKGQEYTDKLIF.

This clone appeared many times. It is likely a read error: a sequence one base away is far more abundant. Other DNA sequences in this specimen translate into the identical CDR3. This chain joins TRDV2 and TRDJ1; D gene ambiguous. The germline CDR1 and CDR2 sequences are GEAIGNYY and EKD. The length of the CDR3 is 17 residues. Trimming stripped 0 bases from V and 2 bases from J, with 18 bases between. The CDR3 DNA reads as TGTGCCTGTGACACCGTGGGAGAGGCCCCGAGAACCGATAAACTCATCTTT. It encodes CACDTVGEAPRTDKLIF.

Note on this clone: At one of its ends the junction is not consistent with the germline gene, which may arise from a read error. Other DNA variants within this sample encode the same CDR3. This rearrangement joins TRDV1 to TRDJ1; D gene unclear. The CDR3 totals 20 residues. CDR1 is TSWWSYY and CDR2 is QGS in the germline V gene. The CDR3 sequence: CALGEIPINAPVWWADKLIF. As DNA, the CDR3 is TGTGCTCTTGGGGAAATCCCCATAAACGCCCCGGTATGGTGGGCCGATAAACTTATCTTT.

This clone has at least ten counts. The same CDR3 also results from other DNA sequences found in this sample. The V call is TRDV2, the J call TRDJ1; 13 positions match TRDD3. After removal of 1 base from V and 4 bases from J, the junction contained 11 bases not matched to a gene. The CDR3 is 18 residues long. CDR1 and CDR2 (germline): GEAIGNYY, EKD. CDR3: CACDTLVLGDTHDDKLIF. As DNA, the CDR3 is TGTGCCTGTGACACGCTCGTACTGGGGGATACGCACGACGATAAACTCATCTTT.

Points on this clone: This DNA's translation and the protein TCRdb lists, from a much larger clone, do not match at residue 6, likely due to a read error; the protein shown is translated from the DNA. CDR3 amino acids: CACDSALGDRTKLIF. The CDR3, as DNA: TGTGCCTGTGACTCCGCCTTGGGGGATAGGACTAAACTCATCTTT. The chain carries TRDV2 and TRDJ1; 9 bases align to TRDD3. TCRdb leaves out the J gene; it was filled in here by matching the DNA to germline. Germline-derived CDR1 and CDR2 are GEAIGNYY and EKD. The length of the CDR3 is 15 residues. With 3 bases clipped from V and 7 bases from J, the junction kept 11 bases outside the gene matches.

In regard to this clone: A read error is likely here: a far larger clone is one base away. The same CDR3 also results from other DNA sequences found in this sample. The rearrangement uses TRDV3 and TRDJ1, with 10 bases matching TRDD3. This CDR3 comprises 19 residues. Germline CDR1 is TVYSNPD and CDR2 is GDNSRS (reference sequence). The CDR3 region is CAFKGPLWGILAYTDKLIF. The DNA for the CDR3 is TGTGCCTTTAAAGGTCCTCTTTGGGGGATACTGGCGTACACCGATAAACTCATTTTT.

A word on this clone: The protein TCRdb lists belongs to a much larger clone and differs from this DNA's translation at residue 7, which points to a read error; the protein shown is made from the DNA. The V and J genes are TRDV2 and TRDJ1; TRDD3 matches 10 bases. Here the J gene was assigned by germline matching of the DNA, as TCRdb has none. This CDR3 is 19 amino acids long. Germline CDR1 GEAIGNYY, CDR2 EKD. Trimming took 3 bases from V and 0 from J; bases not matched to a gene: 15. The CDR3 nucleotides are TGTGCCTGTGACTCAATGCTCGGTACTGGGGGATCCAACACCGATAAACTCATCTTT. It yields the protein CACDSMLGTGGSNTDKLIF.

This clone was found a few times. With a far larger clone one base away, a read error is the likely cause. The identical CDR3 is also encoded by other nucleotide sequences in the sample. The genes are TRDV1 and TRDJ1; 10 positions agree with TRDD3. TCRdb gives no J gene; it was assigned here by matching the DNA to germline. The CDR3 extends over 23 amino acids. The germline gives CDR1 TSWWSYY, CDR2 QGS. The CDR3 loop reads CALGELVSRGTPWGIGTTDKLIF. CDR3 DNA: TGTGCCCTTGGGGAACTAGTCTCGAGAGGGACCCCCTGGGGGATAGGAACCACCGATAAACTCATCTTT.

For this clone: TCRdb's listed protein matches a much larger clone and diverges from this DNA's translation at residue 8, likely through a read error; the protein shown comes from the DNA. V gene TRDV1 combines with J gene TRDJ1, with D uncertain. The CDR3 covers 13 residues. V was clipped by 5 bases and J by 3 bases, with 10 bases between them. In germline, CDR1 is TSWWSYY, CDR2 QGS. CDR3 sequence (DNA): TGTGCTCTTGGGACAACACACGCCGATAAACTCATCTTT. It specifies CALGTTHADKLIF.

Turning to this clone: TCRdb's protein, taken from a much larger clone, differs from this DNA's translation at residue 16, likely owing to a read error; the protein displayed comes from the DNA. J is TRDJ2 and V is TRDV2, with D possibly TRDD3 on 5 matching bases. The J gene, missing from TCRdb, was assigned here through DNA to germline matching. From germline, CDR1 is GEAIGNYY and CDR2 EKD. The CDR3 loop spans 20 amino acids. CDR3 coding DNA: TGTGCCTGTGTCAAAAGGGAAGAGAGGGGAATCTTCGCTTTGACAGAACAACTCTTCTTT. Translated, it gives CACVKREERGIFALTEQLFF.